The clone carrying this T cell receptor (beta chain) occurred a few times. Its antigen is currently unknown. In germline, CDR1 is SEHNR, CDR2 FQNEAQ (reference sequence). The CDR3 has 15 residues. The trim removed 4 bases at V and 5 bases at J, leaving 7 bases unmatched. Quantitative 5'-RACE with molecular barcodes produced the TCR beta libraries. TCRdb redid the calling of the 5' RACE reads with MiXCR, one entry per CDR3 protein. The repertoire has under 950,000 distinct CDR3 sequences, 15% to 20% of them found once; the top ten carry roughly a fifth. This entry is derived from a study of CD8 T cells in ankylosing spondylitis. Study-level results: Disease-linked clones were reportedly significantly enriched in matched ankylosing spondylitis synovial fluid. About 8 highly homologous variants made up a TCR beta motif, and this motif appeared characteristic of ankylosing spondylitis blood. In the blood and synovial fluid of reactive arthritis, some motif variants had been previously reported.

Sequences were obtained from blood, either unsorted or a sorted T cell fraction (not recorded which). The chain employs TRBV7-9 and TRBJ2-5, with 10 bases lining up with TRBD2. The receptor's source is a male donor with ankylosing spondylitis. CDR3 sequence: CASSSSGGAVETQYF. DNA of the CDR3: TGTGCCAGCAGCTCGAGCGGGGGGGCCGTGGAGACCCAGTACTTC.